The 11 T cell receptor beta chains below come from one sample, sequenced in a study of long-term antiretroviral therapy in people with HIV (dated by TCRdb to between 2022 and 2023). The immunoSEQ hsTCRB v3.0 assay was used at survey level resolution for TRB variable region sequencing. This is the immuneACCESS table as TCRdb keeps it, with only in-frame sequences that have V and J called. A part of the clones is gone; compared with another copy, unresolved V genes explain less than half, and the rest is unexplained. The sample has roughly 30,000 clones on record, about 82% of them singletons. Clones ranked in the top ten supply about 5% of the sample. Sequenced material: unsorted PBMCs, taken 0.8 years after starting antiretroviral therapy. The receptors come from a woman aged 30 to 39 with HIV.

V usage is TRBV9 and J usage is TRBJ1-2; D is perhaps TRBD1 (5 bases). This CDR3 has 13 amino acids. From germline, CDR1 is SGDLS and CDR2 YYNGEE. The ends were cut back, 4 bases at V and 6 bases at J, with 13 bases in the middle. CDR3 nucleotides: TGTGCCAGCAGCCCAGACAGAGGGGATGGCTACACCTTC. Translated, it gives CASSPDRGDGYTF.

The rearrangement uses TRBV2 and TRBJ2-7, with a possible D match to TRBD2 (6 bases). The CDR3 is 12 amino acids. Trimming stripped 6 bases from V and 7 bases from J, with 13 bases between. Germline V gives CDR1 SNHLY, CDR2 FYNNEI. The CDR3 loop reads CASRTSGREQYV. CDR3 sequence (DNA): TGTGCCAGCAGGACCTCCGGGAGAGAGCAGTACGTC.

The chain has TRBV19 and TRBJ2-1; 8 positions agree with TRBD1. V was pared by 6 bases and J by 3 bases, with 7 bases of the junction left unmatched. Germline V lookup: CDR1 LNHDA, CDR2 SQIVND (reference sequence). The CDR3 covers 15 residues. CDR3 DNA: TGTGCCAGTAGATCACCCGGGACAGGCTACAATGAGCAGTTCTTC. Amino acids: CASRSPGTGYNEQFF. Full variable domain (remainder filled in from reference TRBV19 and TRBJ2-1): DGGITQSPKYLFRKEGQNVTLSCEQNLNHDAMYWYRQDPGQGLRLIYYSQIVNDFQKGDIAEGYSVSREKKESFPLTVTSAQKNPTAFYLCASRSPGTGYNEQFFGPGTRLTVL.

The chain links TRBV7-9 to TRBJ2-3; the D gene is possibly TRBD2 (5 bases). V was shortened by 6 bases and J by 6 bases, with 19 bases between the two germline ends. Germline lookup yields CDR1 SEHNR and CDR2 FQNEAQ (reference sequence). There are 15 residues in the CDR3. For the CDR3, the DNA is TGTGCCAGCAGTCCGCCCCAAGGGAGAACCGATACGCAGTATTTT. Its protein product is CASSPPQGRTDTQYF.

The count of this clone is one. The chain has TRBV5-6 and TRBJ1-2; no clear D gene. V lost 2 bases to trimming and J lost 0 bases, with 8 bases between them. CDR3 length: 14 residues. Germline-derived CDR1 and CDR2 are SGHDT and YYEEEE. The CDR3 protein is CASSLRAANYGYTF. Here the CDR3 DNA reads TGTGCCAGCAGCTTACGGGCAGCTAACTATGGCTACACCTTC.

The CDR3 DNA follows: TGTGCCAGCAGTTATTCTCGGACGGGAAACACTGAAGCTTTCTTT. As protein: CASSYSRTGNTEAFF. This rearrangement joins TRBV6-5 to TRBJ1-1, with D unresolved. Trimming removed 3 bases from V and 2 bases from J, with 13 bases in between. Germline assignment: CDR1 MNHEY and CDR2 SVGAGI. CDR3 size: 15 residues.

This chain connects TRBV29-1 to TRBJ2-3; possibly TRBD2 for D (7 bases). Germline lookup yields CDR1 SQVTM and CDR2 ANQGSEA. The V end was cut by 3 bases, the J end by 6 bases, with 13 bases between. The CDR3 spans 13 residues. CDR3 DNA sequence: TGCAGCGTTGATCGGGGGGCAGGGGATACGCAGTATTTT. It yields the protein CSVDRGAGDTQYF.

The J gene is TRBJ1-1, the V gene TRBV29-1, with D possibly TRBD1 on 5 matching bases. V lost 6 bases and J lost 1, with 15 bases in between. Germline CDR1 SQVTM, CDR2 ANQGSEA. This CDR3 region has 14 residues. Written as DNA, the CDR3 is TGCAGCGTAGTCCTTAGGGGCCAGAACACTGAAGCTTTCTTT. It yields the protein CSVVLRGQNTEAFF.

This chain joins TRBV2 and TRBJ1-6, with D possibly being TRBD1 (6 bases). V was pared by 8 bases and J by 6 bases, with 11 bases between. The CDR3 is made up of 13 amino acids. Per germline, CDR1 SNHLY and CDR2 FYNNEI. CDR3 in amino acids: CASVGQLNSPLHF. In DNA form, the CDR3 reads TGTGCCAGCGTGGGACAACTTAATTCACCCCTCCACTTT.

J is TRBJ2-6 and V is TRBV2, with D possibly TRBD1 on 6 matching bases. Trimming took 10 bases from V and 0 from J, leaving 10 bases between them. This CDR3 has 14 residues. Looked up from germline, CDR1 is SNHLY and CDR2 is FYNNEI. Here the CDR3 reads CAIEGDSGANVLTF. The CDR3 nucleotides read TGTGCCATAGAGGGGGACTCTGGGGCCAACGTCCTGACTTTC. Full variable domain (missing parts from reference TRBV2 and TRBJ2-6): EPEVTQTPSHQVTQMGQEVILRCVPISNHLYFYWYRQILGQKVEFLVSFYNNEISEKSEIFDDQFSVERPDGSNFTLKIRSTKLEDSAMYFCAIEGDSGANVLTFGAGSRLTVL.

The count of this clone is one. This rearrangement joins TRBV6-1 to TRBJ1-1; 12 bases map to TRBD1. After removal of 1 base from V and 11 bases from J, the junction contained 5 bases not matched to a gene. Germline CDR1 is MNHNS and CDR2 is SASEGT. The CDR3 totals 14 residues. The CDR3 DNA sequence: TGTGCCAGCAGTGAAGGTGGGACAGGGGGCTTGGCTTTCTTT. It translates to CASSEGGTGGLAFF.